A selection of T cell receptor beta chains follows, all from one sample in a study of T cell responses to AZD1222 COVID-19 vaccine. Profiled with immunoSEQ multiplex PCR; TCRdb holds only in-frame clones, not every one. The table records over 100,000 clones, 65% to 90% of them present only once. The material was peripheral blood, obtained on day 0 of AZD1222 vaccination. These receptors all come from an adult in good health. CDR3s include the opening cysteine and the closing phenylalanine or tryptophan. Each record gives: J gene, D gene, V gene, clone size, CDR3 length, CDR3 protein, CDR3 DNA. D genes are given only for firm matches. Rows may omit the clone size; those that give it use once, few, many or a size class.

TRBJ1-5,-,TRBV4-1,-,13,CASSQERDQPQHF,TGCGCCAGCAGCCAAGAAAGGGATCAGCCCCAGCATTTT
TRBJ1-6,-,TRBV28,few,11,CASRGGSPLHF,TGTGCCAGCAGGGGGGGTTCACCCCTCCACTTT
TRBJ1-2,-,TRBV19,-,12,CASSRGDYGYTF,TGTGCCAGTAGTAGGGGTGACTATGGCTACACCTTC
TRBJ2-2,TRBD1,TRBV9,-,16,CASSVMGQGATGELFF,TGTGCCAGCAGCGTAATGGGACAGGGAGCGACCGGGGAGCTGTTTTTT
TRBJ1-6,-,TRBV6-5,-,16,CASSYSSGAGNSPLHF,TGTGCCAGCAGTTACTCGAGCGGGGCCGGTAATTCACCCCTCCACTTT
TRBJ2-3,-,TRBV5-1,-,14,CASSLEGWPDTQYF,TGCGCCAGCAGCTTGGAGGGCTGGCCAGATACGCAGTATTTT
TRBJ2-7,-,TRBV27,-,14,CASSLSNSPHEQYF,TGTGCCAGCAGTTTATCGAATTCCCCCCACGAGCAGTACTTC
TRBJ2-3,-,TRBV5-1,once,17,CASSLVSAGGPGDTQYF,TGCGCCAGCAGCTTGGTATCGGCGGGCGGGCCGGGAGATACGCAGTATTTT
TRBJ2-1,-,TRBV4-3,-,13,CASSPTPGHEQFF,TGCGCCAGCAGCCCCACCCCAGGGCATGAGCAGTTCTTC
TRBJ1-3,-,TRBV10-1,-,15,CASSPGGRSGNTIYF,TGCGCCAGCAGCCCCGGGGGTCGCTCTGGAAACACCATATATTTT
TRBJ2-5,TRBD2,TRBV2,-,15,CASSDLAGGQETQYF,TGTGCCAGCAGTGACCTAGCGGGGGGTCAAGAGACCCAGTACTTC
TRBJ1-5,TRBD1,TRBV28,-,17,CASSYAEQGWGNQPQHF,TGTGCCAGCAGTTACGCCGAACAGGGGTGGGGCAATCAGCCCCAGCATTTT
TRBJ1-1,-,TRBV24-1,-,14,CATSDPGSGAEAFF,TGTGCCACCAGTGATCCAGGGTCGGGAGCTGAAGCTTTCTTT
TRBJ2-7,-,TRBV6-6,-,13,CASSQPRDKPPYF,TGTGCCAGCAGTCAACCCAGGGACAAACCCCCGTACTTC
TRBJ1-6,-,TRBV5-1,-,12,CASRRQEEPLHF,TGCGCCAGCCGGCGACAGGAGGAACCCCTCCACTTT
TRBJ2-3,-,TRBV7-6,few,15,CASSLAFSGDNTQYF,TGTGCCAGCAGCTTAGCGTTTTCGGGCGACAATACGCAGTATTTT
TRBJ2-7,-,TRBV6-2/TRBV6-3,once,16,CASSYGLPLQGYEQYF,TGTGCCAGCAGTTACGGGCTACCGCTGCAGGGCTACGAGCAGTACTTC
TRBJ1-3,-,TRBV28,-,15,CASTGGKDSGNTIYF,TGTGCCAGCACCGGCGGAAAAGACTCTGGAAACACCATATATTTT
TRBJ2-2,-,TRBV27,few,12,CASSPGVGELFF,TGTGCCAGCAGTCCCGGAGTCGGGGAGCTGTTTTTT
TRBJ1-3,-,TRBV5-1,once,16,CASSLTGPNSGNTIYF,TGCGCCAGCAGCTTGACAGGACCCAACTCTGGAAACACCATATATTTT
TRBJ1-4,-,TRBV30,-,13,CAWRGGRNEKLFF,TGTGCCTGGAGGGGGGGGAGAAATGAAAAACTGTTTTTT
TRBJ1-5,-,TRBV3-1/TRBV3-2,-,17,CASSQDGTLKGNQPQHF,TGTGCCAGCAGCCAAGACGGAACACTTAAGGGCAATCAGCCCCAGCATTTT
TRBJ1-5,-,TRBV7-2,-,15,CASSFNRDSNQPQHF,TGTGCCAGCAGCTTCAACAGGGATAGCAATCAGCCCCAGCATTTT
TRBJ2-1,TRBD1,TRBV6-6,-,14,CASSPTGGKSEQFF,TGTGCCAGCAGTCCCACAGGGGGGAAGAGTGAGCAGTTCTTC
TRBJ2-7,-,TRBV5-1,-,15,CASSTLSGVGYEQYF,TGCGCCAGCAGTACACTTTCAGGGGTGGGGTACGAGCAGTACTTC
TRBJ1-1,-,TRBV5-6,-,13,CASSLGGLTEAFF,TGTGCCAGCAGCTTGGGGGGACTCACTGAAGCTTTCTTT
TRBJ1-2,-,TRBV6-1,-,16,CASSEAHRVVRYGYTF,TGTGCCAGCAGTGAAGCGCACAGGGTAGTACGCTATGGCTACACCTTC
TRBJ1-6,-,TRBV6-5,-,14,CASSPYWNDSPLHF,TGTGCCAGCAGTCCCTACTGGAACGATTCACCCCTCCACTTT
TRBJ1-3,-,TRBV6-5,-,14,CASTSGGSGNTIYF,TGTGCCAGCACATCGGGGGGCTCTGGAAACACCATATATTTT
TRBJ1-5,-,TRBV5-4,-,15,CASSQGILSNQPQHF,TGTGCCAGCAGCCAAGGGATACTTAGCAATCAGCCCCAGCATTTT
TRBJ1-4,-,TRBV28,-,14,CASSAGLGREKLFF,TGTGCCAGCAGTGCCGGCCTCGGGAGGGAAAAACTGTTTTTT
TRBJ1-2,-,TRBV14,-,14,CASSQNREGYGYTF,TGTGCCAGCAGCCAAAACAGGGAGGGGTATGGCTACACCTTC